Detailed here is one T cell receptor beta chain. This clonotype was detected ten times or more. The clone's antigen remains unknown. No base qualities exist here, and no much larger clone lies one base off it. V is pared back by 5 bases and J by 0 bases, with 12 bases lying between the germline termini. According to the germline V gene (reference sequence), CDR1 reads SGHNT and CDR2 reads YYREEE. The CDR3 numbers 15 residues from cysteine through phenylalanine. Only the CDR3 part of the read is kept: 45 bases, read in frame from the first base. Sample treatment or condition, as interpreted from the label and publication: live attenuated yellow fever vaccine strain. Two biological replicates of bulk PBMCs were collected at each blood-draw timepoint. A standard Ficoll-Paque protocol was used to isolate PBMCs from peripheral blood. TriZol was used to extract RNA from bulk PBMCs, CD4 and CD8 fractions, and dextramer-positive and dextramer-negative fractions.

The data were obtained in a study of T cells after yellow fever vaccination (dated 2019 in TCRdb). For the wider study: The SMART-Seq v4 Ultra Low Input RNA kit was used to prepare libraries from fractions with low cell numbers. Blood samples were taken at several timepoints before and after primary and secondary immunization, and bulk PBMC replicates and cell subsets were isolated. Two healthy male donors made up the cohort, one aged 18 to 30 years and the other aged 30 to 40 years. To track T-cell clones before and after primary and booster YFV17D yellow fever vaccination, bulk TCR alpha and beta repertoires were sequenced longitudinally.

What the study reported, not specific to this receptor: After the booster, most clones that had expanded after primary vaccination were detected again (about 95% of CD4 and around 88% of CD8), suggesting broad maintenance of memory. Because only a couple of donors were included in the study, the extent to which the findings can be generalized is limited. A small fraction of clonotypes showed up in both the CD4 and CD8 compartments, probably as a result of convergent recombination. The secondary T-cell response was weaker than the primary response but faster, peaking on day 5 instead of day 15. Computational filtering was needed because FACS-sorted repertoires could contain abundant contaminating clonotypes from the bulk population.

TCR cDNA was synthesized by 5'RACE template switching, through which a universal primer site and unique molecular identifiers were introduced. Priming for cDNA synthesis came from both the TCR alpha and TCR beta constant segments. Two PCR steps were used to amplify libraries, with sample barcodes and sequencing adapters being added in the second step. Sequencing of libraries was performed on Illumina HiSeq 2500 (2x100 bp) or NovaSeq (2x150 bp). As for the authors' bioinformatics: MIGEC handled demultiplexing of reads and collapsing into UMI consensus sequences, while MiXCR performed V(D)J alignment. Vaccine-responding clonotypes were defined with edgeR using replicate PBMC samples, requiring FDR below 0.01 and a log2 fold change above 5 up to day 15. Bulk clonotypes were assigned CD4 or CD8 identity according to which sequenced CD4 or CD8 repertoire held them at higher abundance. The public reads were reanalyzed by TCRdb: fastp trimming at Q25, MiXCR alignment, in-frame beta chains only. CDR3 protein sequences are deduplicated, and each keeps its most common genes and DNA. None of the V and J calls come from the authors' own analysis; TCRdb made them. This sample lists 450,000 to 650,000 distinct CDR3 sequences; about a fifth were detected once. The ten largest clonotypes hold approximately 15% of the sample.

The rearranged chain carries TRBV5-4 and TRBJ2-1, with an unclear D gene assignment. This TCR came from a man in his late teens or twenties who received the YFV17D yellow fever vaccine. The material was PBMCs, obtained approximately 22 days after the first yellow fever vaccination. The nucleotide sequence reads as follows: TGTGCCAGCAGTGTCTCATCGAGCTCCTACAATGAGCAGTTCTTC. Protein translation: CASSVSSSSYNEQFF.